This entry features one T cell receptor beta chain sequence. Germline V lookup: CDR1 SGHRS, CDR2 YFSETQ. J lost 5 bases, V lost 3 bases, and 4 bases had no gene match. This CDR3 is built from 15 residues. The data were taken from a study of cytomegalovirus exposure and HLA in healthy donors. Sequencing used immunoSEQ multiplex PCR; TCRdb keeps in-frame clones, though not all of them. The repertoire includes about 220,000 clones, about 87% of them detected once, and about 3% sits in the top ten. The genes are TRBV5-1 and TRBJ2-2; the match to TRBD1 covers 10 bases. The source is a man between 18 and 29 years old in good health and CMV-seronegative. The sample was PBMCs. Here the CDR3 DNA reads TGCGCCAGCAGCTCACTGGGACAGGGGACCGGGGAGCTGTTTTTT. It codes for CASSSLGQGTGELFF.